This T cell receptor beta chain was identified in a study of cytomegalovirus exposure and HLA in healthy donors. The junction had 0 bases not matched to a gene; V was cut back by 6 bases and J by 3 bases. From germline, CDR1 is SNHLY and CDR2 FYNNEI. CDR3 length equals 14 residues. The data were produced by immunoSEQ multiplex PCR, yet TCRdb's version contains in-frame clones alone and is incomplete. The data contain 330,000 or so clones, around 86% of them singletons. A remark on this clone: The antigen is not known. The same CDR3 is also encoded by other DNA sequences in this sample.

Study-wide results and limits: According to reports, the classifier identified cytomegalovirus status with high specificity and sensitivity. A few CMV-associated chains proved CMV antigen-specific in vitro.

This sequence joins TRBV2 and TRBJ2-2; 11 bases agree with TRBD2. The source material was PBMCs. This clonotype was obtained from a woman between 18 and 29 years old in good health and CMV-seronegative. This chain's CDR3 is CASRGLADTGELFF. The CDR3 nucleotides read TGTGCCAGCAGGGGACTAGCGGACACCGGGGAGCTGTTTTTT.